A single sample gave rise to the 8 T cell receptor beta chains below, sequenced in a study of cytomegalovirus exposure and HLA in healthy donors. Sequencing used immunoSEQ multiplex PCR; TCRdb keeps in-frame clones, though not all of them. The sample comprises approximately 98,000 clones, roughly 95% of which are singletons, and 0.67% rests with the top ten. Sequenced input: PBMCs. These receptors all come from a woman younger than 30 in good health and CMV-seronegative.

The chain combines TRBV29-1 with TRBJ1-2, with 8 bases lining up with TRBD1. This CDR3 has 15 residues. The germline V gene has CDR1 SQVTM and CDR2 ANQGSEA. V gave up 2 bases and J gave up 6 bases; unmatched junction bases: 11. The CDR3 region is CSVEHQGAINHGYTF. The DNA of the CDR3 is TGCAGCGTTGAACATCAGGGGGCGATAAACCATGGCTACACCTTC.

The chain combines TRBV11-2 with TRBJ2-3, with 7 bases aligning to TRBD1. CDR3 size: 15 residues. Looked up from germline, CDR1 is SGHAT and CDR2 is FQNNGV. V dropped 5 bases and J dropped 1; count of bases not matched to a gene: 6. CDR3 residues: CASSPQGVGTDTQYF. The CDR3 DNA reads TGTGCCAGCAGCCCTCAGGGGGTGGGCACAGATACGCAGTATTTT. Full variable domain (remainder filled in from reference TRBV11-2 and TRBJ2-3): EAGVAQSPRYKIIEKRQSVAFWCNPISGHATLYWYQQILGQGPKLLIQFQNNGVVDDSQLPKDRFSAERLKGVDSTLKIQPAKLEDSAVYLCASSPQGVGTDTQYFGPGTRLTVL.

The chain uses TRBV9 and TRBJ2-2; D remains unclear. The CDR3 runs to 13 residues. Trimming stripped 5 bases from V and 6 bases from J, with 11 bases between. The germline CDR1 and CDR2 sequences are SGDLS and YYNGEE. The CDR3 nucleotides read TGTGCCAGCAGAGGAACAGACCCCGGGGAGCTGTTTTTT. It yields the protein CASRGTDPGELFF. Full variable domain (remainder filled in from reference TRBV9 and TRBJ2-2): DSGVTQTPKHLITATGQRVTLRCSPRSGDLSVYWYQQSLDQGLQFLIQYYNGEERAKGNILERFSAQQFPDLHSELNLSSLELGDSALYFCASRGTDPGELFFGEGSRLTVL.

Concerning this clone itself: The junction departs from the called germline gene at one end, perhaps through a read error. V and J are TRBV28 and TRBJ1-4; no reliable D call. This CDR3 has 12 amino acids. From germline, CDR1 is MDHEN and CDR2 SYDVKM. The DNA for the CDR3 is TGTGCCAGCAGTTTACCCCCCCGCGCTAGCTTCTTT. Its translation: CASSLPPRASFF.

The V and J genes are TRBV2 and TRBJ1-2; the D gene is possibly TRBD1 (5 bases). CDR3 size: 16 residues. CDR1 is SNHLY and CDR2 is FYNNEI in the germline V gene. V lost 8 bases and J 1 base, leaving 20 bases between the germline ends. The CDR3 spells CASFDSMEVLNYGYTF. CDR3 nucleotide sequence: TGTGCCAGCTTCGACAGCATGGAAGTCCTTAACTATGGCTACACCTTC.

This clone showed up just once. The CDR3 is CASSQGQERTEAFF. CDR3 nucleotides: TGTGCCAGCAGCCAGGGACAGGAGAGGACTGAAGCTTTCTTT. The V gene is TRBV5-4, the J gene TRBJ1-1; 8 bases map to TRBD1. CDR3 length equals 14 residues. The V and J ends lost 4 bases and 5 bases, in that order; junction bases with no gene match: 7. Germline V gives CDR1 SGHNT, CDR2 YYREEE (reference sequence).

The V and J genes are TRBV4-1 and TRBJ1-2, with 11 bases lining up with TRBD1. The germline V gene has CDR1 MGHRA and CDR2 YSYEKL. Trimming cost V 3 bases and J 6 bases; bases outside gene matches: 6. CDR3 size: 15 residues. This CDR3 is CASSQRDRGIDGYTF. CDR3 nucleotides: TGCGCCAGCAGCCAGCGGGACAGGGGGATCGATGGCTACACCTTC.

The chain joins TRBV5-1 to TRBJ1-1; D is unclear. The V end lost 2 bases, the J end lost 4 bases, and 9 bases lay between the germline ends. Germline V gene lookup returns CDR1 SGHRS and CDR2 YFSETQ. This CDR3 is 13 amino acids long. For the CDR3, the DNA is TGCGCCAGCAGCTTCCGACTGGGCACTGAAGCTTTCTTT. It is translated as CASSFRLGTEAFF.